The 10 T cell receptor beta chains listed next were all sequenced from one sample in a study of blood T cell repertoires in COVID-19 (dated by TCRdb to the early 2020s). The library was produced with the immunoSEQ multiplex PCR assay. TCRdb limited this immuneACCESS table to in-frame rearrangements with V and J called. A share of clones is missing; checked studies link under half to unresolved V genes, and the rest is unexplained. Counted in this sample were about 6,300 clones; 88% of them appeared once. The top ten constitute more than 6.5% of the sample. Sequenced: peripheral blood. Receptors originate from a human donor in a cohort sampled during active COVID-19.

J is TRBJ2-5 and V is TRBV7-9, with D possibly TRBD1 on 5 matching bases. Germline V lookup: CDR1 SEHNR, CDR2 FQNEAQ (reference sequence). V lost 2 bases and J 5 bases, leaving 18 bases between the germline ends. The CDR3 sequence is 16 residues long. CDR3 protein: CASSLPRATAFETQYF. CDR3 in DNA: TGTGCCAGCAGCTTACCCAGGGCGACGGCGTTTGAGACCCAGTACTTC.

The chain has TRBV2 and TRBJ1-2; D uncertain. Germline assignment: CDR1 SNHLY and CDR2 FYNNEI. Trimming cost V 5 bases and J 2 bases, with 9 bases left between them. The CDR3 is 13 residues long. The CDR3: CASSPDWNYGYTF. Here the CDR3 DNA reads TGTGCCAGCAGTCCGGACTGGAACTATGGCTACACCTTC.

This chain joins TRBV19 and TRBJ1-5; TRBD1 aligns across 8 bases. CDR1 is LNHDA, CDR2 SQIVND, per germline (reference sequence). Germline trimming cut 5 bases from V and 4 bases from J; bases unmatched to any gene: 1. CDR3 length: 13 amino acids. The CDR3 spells CASSGTGNQPQHF. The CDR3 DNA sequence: TGTGCCAGTAGTGGGACAGGTAATCAGCCCCAGCATTTT.

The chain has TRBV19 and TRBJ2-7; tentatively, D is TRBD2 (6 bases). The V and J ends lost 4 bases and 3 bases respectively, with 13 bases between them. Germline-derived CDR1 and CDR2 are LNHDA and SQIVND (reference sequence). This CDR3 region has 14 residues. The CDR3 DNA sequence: TGTGCCAGTAGTACTCGGGAGAGGGGCTACGAGCAGTACTTC. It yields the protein CASSTRERGYEQYF.

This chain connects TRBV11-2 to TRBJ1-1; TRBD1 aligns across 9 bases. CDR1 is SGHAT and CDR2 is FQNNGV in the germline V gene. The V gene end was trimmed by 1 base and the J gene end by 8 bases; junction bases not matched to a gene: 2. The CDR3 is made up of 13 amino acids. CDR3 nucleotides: TGTGCCAGCAGCTTAGGCGACAGGGGGGAAGCTTTCTTT. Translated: CASSLGDRGEAFF.

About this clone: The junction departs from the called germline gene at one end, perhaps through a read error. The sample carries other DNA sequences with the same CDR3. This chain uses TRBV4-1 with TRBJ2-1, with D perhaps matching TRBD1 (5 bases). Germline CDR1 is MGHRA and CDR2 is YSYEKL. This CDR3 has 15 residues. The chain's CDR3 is CASSQGGFAYNEQFF. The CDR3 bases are TGCGCCAGCAGCCAAGGGGGCTTTGCCTATAATGAGCAGTTCTTC.

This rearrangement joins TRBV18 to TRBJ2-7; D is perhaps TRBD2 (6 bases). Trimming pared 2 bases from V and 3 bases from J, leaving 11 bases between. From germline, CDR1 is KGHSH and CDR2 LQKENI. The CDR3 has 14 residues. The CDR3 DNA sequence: TGTGCCAGCTCACCAACCAGCGGGTTCTACGAGCAGTACTTC. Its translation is CASSPTSGFYEQYF.

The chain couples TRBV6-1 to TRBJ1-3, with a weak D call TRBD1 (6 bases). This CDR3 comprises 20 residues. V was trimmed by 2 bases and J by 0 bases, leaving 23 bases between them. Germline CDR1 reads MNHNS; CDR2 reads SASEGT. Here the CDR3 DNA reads TGTGCCAGCAGTGAATCGGTATTGAGAGGACAGCGATTCTCTGGAAACACCATATATTTT. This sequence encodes CASSESVLRGQRFSGNTIYF.

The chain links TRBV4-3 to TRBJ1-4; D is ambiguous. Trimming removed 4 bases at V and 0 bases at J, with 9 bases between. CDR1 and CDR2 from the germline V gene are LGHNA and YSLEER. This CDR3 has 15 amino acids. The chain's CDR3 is CASSPRYATNEKLFF. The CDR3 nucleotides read TGCGCCAGCAGCCCCCGTTATGCAACTAATGAAAAACTGTTTTTT.

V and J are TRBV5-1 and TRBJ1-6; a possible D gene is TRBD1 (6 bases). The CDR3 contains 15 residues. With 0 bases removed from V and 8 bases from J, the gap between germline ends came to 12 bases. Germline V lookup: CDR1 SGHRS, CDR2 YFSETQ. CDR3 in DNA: TGCGCCAGCAGCTTGGACAGGGTGGCCTATTCACCCCTCCACTTT. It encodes CASSLDRVAYSPLHF.